This TCR beta chain was observed in a study of T cells in Graves' hyperthyroidism and ophthalmopathy. Findings and limits, study-wide: Among thyroid clonotypes expanded above 0.001, most also appeared in blood.

This clonotype was counted once. What it recognizes is unknown. Germline lookup yields CDR1 LNHDA and CDR2 SQIVND (reference sequence). Trimming took off 7 bases at V and 1 base at J, with 22 bases between the two ends. The CDR3 runs to 17 residues. Researchers took RNA transcripts and amplified the TCR beta CDR3 regions from them. An initial round of RT-PCR targeting the TCR CDR3 relied on the HTBI primer set. Each CDR3 protein is one row after TCRdb ran MiXCR on the multiplex PCR reads. The profile shows under 350,000 distinct CDR3 sequences, roughly 18% of them singletons. Sequencing was carried out using blood. The receptor comes from a woman aged 50 to 60 with Graves' hyperthyroidism. V is TRBV19 and J is TRBJ1-2; perhaps TRBD1 as D (5 bases). CDR3 region: CASTFLRRGEDNYGYTF. In nucleotides, the CDR3 is TGTGCCAGTACCTTCCTCAGGCGGGGCGAGGATAACTATGGCTACACCTTC.